This TCR beta chain was documented in a study of blood T cell repertoires in COVID-19. Study summary: The United States, Italy and Spain provided the acute and convalescent COVID-19 samples. Sources were T cells, B-cell-depleted T cells, or PBMCs; the material itself was cDNA or gDNA.

The CDR3 loop spans 15 amino acids. V lost 0 bases, J lost 7 bases, and 13 bases lay in between. Germline-derived CDR1 and CDR2 are SGDLS and YYNGEE. Authors' methods: For nucleated cells, counts were estimated from reference gene primer amplification. Sequencing used immunoSEQ multiplex PCR; TCRdb keeps in-frame clones, though not all of them. For V, J and clone size, that table is used; D and trimming come from the DNA. The sample lists 300,000 to 450,000 clones, approximately 81% occurring once. The rearrangement uses TRBV9 and TRBJ2-2, with TRBD2 as a possible D gene (6 bases). Material for sequencing was peripheral blood. The clonotype was recovered from a woman in her late teens or twenties with acute or convalescent COVID-19. The CDR3 is CASSVEPPGGGELFF. The CDR3 nucleotides read TGTGCCAGCAGCGTAGAACCCCCCGGGGGCGGGGAGCTGTTTTTT.